This entry lists 5 T cell receptor beta chains sequenced from one sample in a study of blood T cell repertoires in COVID-19. Clones were read by immunoSEQ multiplex PCR, and TCRdb kept only the in-frame ones, dropping some. The sample gives about 260,000 clones, 85% to 90% of which show up once; 2.4% is in the top ten. Sequencing was performed on PBMCs or T cells enriched from blood (not recorded which). Receptor source: a woman under 30 who had recovered from COVID-19.

The CDR3 loop is CAWRAGGLGPQHF. The CDR3 coding sequence is TGTGCCTGGAGAGCAGGGGGCTTAGGGCCCCAGCATTTT. V is TRBV30 and J is TRBJ1-5; 8 bases fit TRBD1. The CDR3 has 13 residues. Germline V gene lookup returns CDR1 GTSNPN and CDR2 SVGIG (reference sequence). With V trimmed by 3 bases and J by 9 bases, 7 bases remained unmatched.

V gene TRBV5-4 combines with J gene TRBJ1-1; 10 positions agree with TRBD1. With V trimmed by 3 bases and J by 1 base, 12 bases remained unmatched. Germline V lookup: CDR1 SGHNT, CDR2 YYREEE (reference sequence). There are 18 residues in the CDR3. The CDR3 sequence is CASSYPVVGTGANTEAFF. CDR3 nucleotide sequence: TGTGCCAGCAGCTACCCCGTGGTAGGGACAGGGGCGAACACTGAAGCTTTCTTT.

This rearrangement joins TRBV28 to TRBJ2-3; TRBD1 matches 11 bases. This CDR3 has 15 residues. The germline CDR1 and CDR2 sequences are MDHEN and SYDVKM. The V segment lost 5 bases and the J segment 3 bases; nucleotides outside the gene matches: 4. CDR3: CASSRDRGATDTQYF. The CDR3 DNA is TGTGCCAGCAGTCGGGACAGGGGGGCGACAGATACGCAGTATTTT.

The chain combines TRBV12-3 or TRBV12-4 with TRBJ2-7; D remains unclear. V dropped 6 bases and J dropped 3 bases, with 12 bases sitting between them. The CDR3 extends over 13 amino acids. CDR3 amino acids: CASSRMRLYEQYF. For the CDR3, the DNA is TGTGCCAGCAGCCGGATGCGGCTCTACGAGCAGTACTTC.

The chain uses TRBV20-1 and TRBJ2-7; possible D gene TRBD1, 5 bases. This CDR3 spans 13 amino acids. Trimming took off 3 bases at V and 1 base at J, with 10 bases between the two ends. The germline gives CDR1 DFQATT, CDR2 SNEGSKA (reference sequence). The DNA for the CDR3 is TGCAGTGCTAGTCAGGGCCTATCCTACGAGCAGTACTTC. Encoded protein: CSASQGLSYEQYF.